Presented here are 26 T cell receptor beta chains from one specimen sequenced in a study of blood T cell repertoires in COVID-19. Libraries were prepared by immunoSEQ multiplex PCR; TCRdb keeps only in-frame clonotypes and omits some of them. The sample contains around 150,000 clones, about 78% of which appear only once. The sequenced sample was peripheral blood. The origin of the receptors is a man in his 60s who had recovered from COVID-19.

The chain is built from TRBV6-1 and TRBJ2-5; TRBD2 is a possible D gene (5 bases). CDR1 and CDR2 from the germline V gene are MNHNS and SASEGT. The CDR3 runs 15 residues. V shed 0 bases and J shed 4 bases, with 12 bases lying between them. CDR3 residues: CASSEAALEGETQYF. The CDR3 DNA reads as TGTGCCAGCAGTGAAGCAGCACTAGAAGGAGAGACCCAGTACTTC.

The rearrangement uses TRBV7-2 and TRBJ2-1; D remains unclear. The CDR3 spans 14 residues. Germline V gene lookup returns CDR1 SGHTA and CDR2 FQGNSA. The V gene lost 4 bases and the J gene lost 8 bases, with 15 bases spanning the gap. The DNA for the CDR3 is TGTGCCAGCAGCTCCGTTGTGAGCGCCCATGAGCAGTTCTTC. It is translated as CASSSVVSAHEQFF. The full variable domain, rest sourced from reference TRBV7-2 and TRBJ2-1, is GAGVSQSPSNKVTEKGKDVELRCDPISGHTALYWYRQSLGQGLEFLIYFQGNSAPDKSGLPSDRFSAERTGGSVSTLTIQRTQQEDSAVYLCASSSVVSAHEQFFGPGTRLTVL.

The chain employs TRBV9 and TRBJ2-3; D perhaps matches TRBD2 (6 bases). Germline lookup yields CDR1 SGDLS and CDR2 YYNGEE. The V end was cut by 0 bases, the J end by 2 bases, with 13 bases between. This CDR3 has 16 residues. CDR3 protein: CASSVAGTPSTDTQYF. The CDR3 nucleotides are TGTGCCAGCAGCGTAGCTGGGACTCCTTCCACAGATACGCAGTATTTT.

This clone was seen a handful of times. This rearrangement joins TRBV5-1 to TRBJ2-2, with D hard to call. V gave up 2 bases and J gave up 2 bases, with 7 bases separating them. Per germline, CDR1 SGHRS and CDR2 YFSETQ. The CDR3 length is 14 residues. Here the CDR3 reads CASSLALNTGELFF. The CDR3 DNA follows: TGCGCCAGCAGCTTAGCCCTTAACACCGGGGAGCTGTTTTTT. The whole variable domain, remainder taken from reference TRBV5-1 and TRBJ2-2, is KAGVTQTPRYLIKTRGQQVTLSCSPISGHRSVSWYQQTPGQGLQFLFEYFSETQRNKGNFPGRFSGRQFSNSRSEMNVSTLELGDSALYLCASSLALNTGELFFGEGSRLTVL.

The chain recombines TRBV7-8 with TRBJ2-3; 9 nucleotides line up with TRBD1. The length of the CDR3 is 14 residues. V lost 6 bases to trimming and J lost 2 bases; unmatched junction nucleotides: 3. Germline CDR1 and CDR2: SGHVS and FQNEAQ. The DNA for the CDR3 is TGTGCCAGCAGGAGGACAGGGGTCACAGATACGCAGTATTTT. This translates into CASRRTGVTDTQYF.

The CDR3 coding sequence is TGTGCCAGCCTCGTTCGACGGAGCATGAACACTGAAGCTTTCTTT. This sequence encodes CASLVRRSMNTEAFF. This chain uses TRBV6-5 with TRBJ1-1; D remains unclear. The germline V gene encodes CDR1 MNHEY and CDR2 SVGAGI. V was shortened by 8 bases and J by 0 bases, with 16 bases between the two germline ends. The CDR3 is 15 amino acids.

The V and J genes are TRBV5-1 and TRBJ2-1; D is perhaps TRBD2 (5 bases). The CDR3 loop spans 13 amino acids. The germline CDR1 and CDR2 sequences are SGHRS and YFSETQ. Trimming shortened V by 0 bases and J by 4 bases, and 5 bases separated the two germline ends. The CDR3 reads CASSLGGYNEQFF. CDR3 sequence (DNA): TGCGCCAGCAGCTTGGGAGGGTACAATGAGCAGTTCTTC.

The CDR3 DNA reads TGTGCCACCCACAGTCGTCGGCAGGTAAATCAGCCCCAGCATTTT. Amino acids: CATHSRRQVNQPQHF. V usage is TRBV19 and J usage is TRBJ1-5; D unclear. Trimming took off 10 bases at V and 4 bases at J, with 20 bases between the two ends. The CDR3 totals 15 residues. The V gene's germline CDR1 is LNHDA and CDR2 SQIVND (reference sequence). The whole variable domain, filled in from reference TRBV19 and TRBJ1-5, reads DGGITQSPKYLFRKEGQNVTLSCEQNLNHDAMYWYRQDPGQGLRLIYYSQIVNDFQKGDIAEGYSVSREKKESFPLTVTSAQKNPTAFYLCATHSRRQVNQPQHFGDGTRLSIL.

This clone came up once. The chain recombines TRBV29-1 with TRBJ2-3, with 7 bases lining up with TRBD2. This CDR3 has 12 amino acids. Trimming at V came to 3 bases and at J to 6 bases, leaving 3 bases not matched to a gene. Germline CDR1 and CDR2: SQVTM and ANQGSEA. The CDR3 spells CSVDRGGDTQYF. The CDR3 DNA reads as TGCAGCGTTGATAGGGGAGGGGATACGCAGTATTTT.

The rearrangement links TRBV28 to TRBJ2-1, with a possible D match to TRBD2 (5 bases). CDR3 length equals 14 residues. V was trimmed by 3 bases and J by 7 bases, leaving 13 bases between them. The V gene's germline CDR1 is MDHEN and CDR2 SYDVKM. In DNA form, the CDR3 reads TGTGCCAGCAGTTTGGGCGGGTCGGTTAATGAGCAGTTCTTC. Its translation is CASSLGGSVNEQFF. The complete variable domain, with remaining parts taken from reference TRBV28 and TRBJ2-1, reads DVKVTQSSRYLVKRTGEKVFLECVQDMDHENMFWYRQDPGLGLRLIYFSYDVKMKEKGDIPEGYSVSREKKERFSLILESASTNQTSMYLCASSLGGSVNEQFFGPGTRLTVL.

The sample holds one count of this clone. The J gene is TRBJ2-1, the V gene TRBV7-6; 11 nucleotides agree with TRBD2. The germline CDR1 and CDR2 sequences are SGHVS and FNYEAQ. The junction had 9 bases not matched to a gene; V was cut back by 5 bases and J by 6 bases. CDR3 length: 16 residues. The CDR3 DNA sequence: TGTGCCAGCAGCCCCCTCGGTAGCGGGAGGGCCAATGAGCAGTTCTTC. Its protein is CASSPLGSGRANEQFF.

The chain uses TRBV28 and TRBJ1-2; D call uncertain. CDR1 and CDR2 (germline): MDHEN, SYDVKM. The V end lost 4 bases, the J end lost 2 bases, and 5 bases lay between the germline ends. CDR3 size: 12 residues. As DNA, the CDR3 is TGTGCCAGCAGTTCCCTGAACTATGGCTACACCTTC. This gives the protein CASSSLNYGYTF.

V is TRBV9 and J is TRBJ1-5; a possible D gene is TRBD1 (5 bases). V lost 4 bases and J 3 bases, leaving 14 bases between the germline ends. The CDR3 loop spans 15 amino acids. Germline V lookup: CDR1 SGDLS, CDR2 YYNGEE. The CDR3 reads CASSPGGSNNQPQHF. Written as DNA, the CDR3 is TGTGCCAGCAGCCCCGGGGGTAGTAACAATCAGCCCCAGCATTTT.

V and J are TRBV28 and TRBJ2-7; 10 bases match TRBD2. Germline V gene lookup returns CDR1 MDHEN and CDR2 SYDVKM. Losses at the gene ends were 6 bases for V and 8 bases for J; bases not matched to a gene: 4. This CDR3 has 12 amino acids. The CDR3 region is CASRASGRKQYF. In DNA, the CDR3 is TGTGCCAGCAGGGCTAGCGGGAGAAAGCAGTACTTC.

V gene TRBV4-1 combines with J gene TRBJ2-1, with 10 positions matching TRBD2. Germline-derived CDR1 and CDR2 are MGHRA and YSYEKL. The trim removed 0 bases at V and 9 bases at J, leaving 8 bases unmatched. The CDR3 has 16 residues. CDR3 sequence (DNA): TGCGCCAGCAGCCAAGAAGGGCTAGCGGGAGTCGGTGAGCAGTTCTTC. As protein: CASSQEGLAGVGEQFF.

This clone was observed once. The chain uses TRBV19 and TRBJ2-2; 8 bases line up with TRBD2. Germline CDR1 reads LNHDA; CDR2 reads SQIVND (reference sequence). With V trimmed by 2 bases and J by 1 base, 3 bases remained unmatched. The CDR3 sequence is 16 residues long. The CDR3 region has the DNA TGTGCCAGTAGTATAAGGGGGACTAGGAACACCGGGGAGCTGTTTTTT. Its protein product is CASSIRGTRNTGELFF. Together with reference TRBV19 and TRBJ2-2, the CDR3 gives the full variable domain: DGGITQSPKYLFRKEGQNVTLSCEQNLNHDAMYWYRQDPGQGLRLIYYSQIVNDFQKGDIAEGYSVSREKKESFPLTVTSAQKNPTAFYLCASSIRGTRNTGELFFGEGSRLTVL.

This clone has more than one count but fewer than ten. The genes are TRBV7-9 and TRBJ1-1; weak D call: TRBD1 (5 bases). V lost 5 bases and J lost 4, with 14 bases in between. The CDR3 is 14 amino acids. The germline V gene encodes CDR1 SEHNR and CDR2 FQNEAQ (reference sequence). Here the CDR3 reads CASSRQLSGTEAFF. The CDR3 coding sequence is TGTGCCAGCAGCCGACAGCTCTCAGGCACTGAAGCTTTCTTT.

This chain uses TRBV6-4 with TRBJ2-1, with D tentatively TRBD2 (6 bases). The V gene lost 4 bases and the J gene lost 8 bases, with 12 bases spanning the gap. CDR1 and CDR2 (germline): MRHNA, SNTAGT. This CDR3 has 13 residues. DNA for the CDR3: TGTGCCAGCAGTGTGTCCACGGGAGATGAGCAGTTCTTC. It encodes CASSVSTGDEQFF.

The chain is built from TRBV30 and TRBJ2-2; 8 nucleotides match TRBD2. Germline V lookup: CDR1 GTSNPN, CDR2 SVGIG (reference sequence). The V segment lost 4 bases and the J segment 7 bases; nucleotides outside the gene matches: 8. CDR3 length: 14 residues. CDR3 coding DNA: TGTGCCTGGACCCCGACTAGCGCGGTCGGGGAGCTGTTTTTT. Translating it yields CAWTPTSAVGELFF.

The V gene is TRBV12-3 or TRBV12-4, the J gene TRBJ1-5; D is uncertain. The CDR3 spans 12 residues. V was shortened by 4 bases and J by 6 bases, with 7 bases between the two germline ends. CDR3 sequence: CASSSWAQPQHF. CDR3 nucleotide sequence: TGTGCCAGCAGTTCTTGGGCTCAGCCCCAGCATTTT.

This clone was detected once. This rearrangement joins TRBV10-3 to TRBJ1-2; D is possibly TRBD1 (5 bases). V dropped 3 bases and J dropped 4 bases, with 9 bases sitting between them. Germline values: CDR1 ENHRY, CDR2 SYGVKD. This CDR3 has 13 residues. The CDR3, as DNA: TGTGCCATCAGTGAAGACAGCCTCTATGGCTACACCTTC. Protein product: CAISEDSLYGYTF.

V is TRBV4-3 and J is TRBJ1-6; D is ambiguous. Germline V CDR1 and CDR2: LGHNA, YSLEER. V was cut by 0 bases and J by 10 bases, with 10 bases left in between. The CDR3 contains 14 residues. The CDR3 loop reads CASSQDRASSPLHF. In DNA, the CDR3 is TGCGCCAGCAGCCAAGATAGGGCTAGCTCACCCCTCCACTTT.

The rearrangement links TRBV6-6 to TRBJ2-2; 8 bases are a match to TRBD1. Germline V gene data show CDR1 as MNHNY and CDR2 as SVGAGI (reference sequence). The CDR3 is made up of 16 amino acids. With 3 bases clipped from V and 1 base from J, the junction kept 4 bases outside the gene matches. CDR3 sequence reads: CASSYPGGGNTGELFF. The CDR3 DNA follows: TGTGCCAGCAGTTATCCAGGGGGCGGGAACACCGGGGAGCTGTTTTTT.

This clone was seen once. The chain couples TRBV4-3 to TRBJ2-3; 11 bases are shared with TRBD2. The CDR3 extends over 15 amino acids. V was pared by 4 bases and J by 1 base, with 1 base of the junction left unmatched. Germline CDR1 reads LGHNA; CDR2 reads YSLEER. The CDR3 protein is CASSPTSGGTDTQYF. The CDR3 bases are TGCGCCAGCAGCCCGACTAGCGGGGGCACAGATACGCAGTATTTT.

In this sample, this clone turned up a few times. The chain carries TRBV5-8 and TRBJ2-7; 9 bases are shared with TRBD2. Trimming removed 3 bases from V and 5 bases from J; junction bases left unmatched: 6. The CDR3 length is 14 residues. Germline values: CDR1 SGHTS, CDR2 YDEGEE. The CDR3 DNA sequence: TGTGCCAGCAGCTGGGGACTAGCTGCCCACGAGCAGTACTTC. Protein product: CASSWGLAAHEQYF.

A few counts support this clone. The V gene is TRBV6-1, the J gene TRBJ1-3; possible D gene TRBD1, 6 bases. Germline values: CDR1 MNHNS, CDR2 SASEGT. Deletions cut 2 bases from V and 2 bases from J, with 10 bases between. The CDR3 spans 15 residues. The CDR3 DNA sequence: TGTGCCAGCAGTGAACTGGGGGGGCCTGGAAACACCATATATTTT. Encoded protein: CASSELGGPGNTIYF.